This TCR beta chain was identified in a study of T cells in Graves' hyperthyroidism and ophthalmopathy. As for the study in general: Staff took peripheral blood when the initial diagnosis was made, before any treatment began.

This CDR3 has 14 amino acids. V was trimmed by 3 bases and J by 4 bases, leaving 11 bases between them. Germline assignment: CDR1 SGDLS and CDR2 YYNGEE. This clonotype was seen repeatedly, ten times or more. Amplification of TCR beta CDR3 regions used RNA as the template. HTBI primers were the set used in a first-round RT-PCR of the TCR CDR3. TCRdb re-called the multiplex PCR reads with MiXCR, one entry per CDR3 protein. Of 500,000 to 650,000 distinct CDR3 sequences in the sample, just under 20% were seen once. The origin of this receptor is a man aged 35 to 55 with Graves' ophthalmopathy. The specimen sequenced was blood. The chain carries TRBV9 and TRBJ2-1; TRBD1 is a possible D gene (6 bases). The CDR3 coding sequence is TGTGCCAGCAGCGCAGGGCAGGGGTACAATGAGCAGTTCTTC. Translating gives CASSAGQGYNEQFF.